These T cell receptor beta chains were read from a single sample in a study of T cells in tuberculosis. Generated by immunoSEQ multiplex PCR, the TCRdb table keeps only in-frame clones and is missing some. The sample lists 85,000 to 90,000 clones, about nine tenths occurring once. The sequenced sample was CD1b-GMM tetramer-negative cells sorted from PBMCs. The receptors stem from an adult woman with latent tuberculosis. The CDR3 runs from the conserved cysteine through the conserved F or W. D genes are given only for firm matches. Rows may omit the clone size; those that give it use once, few, many or a size class.

>TRBJ1-1|NA|NA|TRBV5-1
CASSLAGWTEAFF
TGCGCCAGCAGCTTGGCCGGTTGGACTGAAGCTTTCTTT
>TRBJ1-2|NA|NA|TRBV10-2
CASTSWLAGKGYTF
TGCGCCAGCACCTCTTGGCTGGCGGGTAAAGGCTACACCTTC
>TRBJ2-5|NA|NA|TRBV7-9
CASSLRGQGLETQYF
TGTGCCAGCAGCTTAAGAGGCCAGGGGTTAGAGACCCAGTACTTC
>TRBJ2-5|NA|TRBD1|TRBV28
CASRDRGRQETQYF
TGTGCCAGCAGGGACAGGGGGCGCCAAGAGACCCAGTACTTC
>TRBJ2-3|NA|NA|TRBV28
CASSSRGGADTQYF
TGTGCCAGCAGTTCCCGCGGAGGGGCAGATACGCAGTATTTT
>TRBJ2-5|NA|NA|TRBV7-2
CASSLGLQARETQYF
TGTGCCAGCAGTCTCGGCTTACAGGCCCGAGAGACCCAGTACTTC
>TRBJ1-5|NA|NA|TRBV30
CAWTQGGNQPQHF
TGTGCCTGGACGCAAGGGGGCAATCAGCCCCAGCATTTT
>TRBJ2-3|NA|TRBD2|TRBV19
CASSRDSGGWADTQYF
TGTGCCAGTAGTAGGGATAGCGGGGGGTGGGCAGATACGCAGTATTTT
>TRBJ2-2|NA|NA|TRBV4-2
CASSRRISAGATNTGELFF
TGTGCCAGCAGCCGACGAATTTCCGCGGGGGCCACGAACACCGGGGAGCTGTTTTTT
>TRBJ1-1|NA|TRBD1|TRBV5-6
CASSETGGNTEAFF
TGTGCCAGCAGCGAGACAGGGGGTAACACTGAAGCTTTCTTT
>TRBJ1-4|NA|NA|TRBV28
CASRNRVREKLFF
TGTGCCAGCAGAAACAGGGTTCGGGAAAAACTGTTTTTT
>TRBJ2-2|NA|NA|TRBV21-1
CASSKSRRDGNTGELFF
TGTGCCAGCAGCAAAAGTAGGAGGGACGGTAACACCGGGGAGCTGTTTTTT
>TRBJ1-1|NA|NA|TRBV6-5
CASSVRPRNTEAFF
TGTGCCAGCAGTGTGAGGCCCAGGAACACTGAAGCTTTCTTT
>TRBJ1-1|NA|TRBD1|TRBV2
CASSEDRTEAFF
TGTGCCAGCAGTGAGGACAGGACTGAAGCTTTCTTT
>TRBJ2-1|NA|NA|TRBV5-1
CASSLYEGEQFF
TGCGCCAGCAGCTTGTATGAGGGTGAGCAGTTCTTC
>TRBJ1-3|NA|TRBD1|TRBV11-2
CASSFDRDGNTIYF
TGTGCCAGCAGCTTCGACAGGGATGGTAACACCATATATTTT
>TRBJ1-5|NA|NA|TRBV28
CASSPPGAFNQPQHF
TGTGCCAGCAGCCCCCCGGGAGCCTTCAATCAGCCCCAGCATTTT
>TRBJ1-1|NA|NA|TRBV29-1
CSANLRQANTEAFF
TGCAGCGCCAACCTCAGACAGGCTAACACTGAAGCTTTCTTT
>TRBJ1-2|NA|NA|TRBV18
CASSPPTESYGYTF
TGTGCCAGCTCACCACCCACAGAGAGCTATGGCTACACCTTC
>TRBJ2-3|NA|NA|TRBV5-4
CASRSPGVFSDTQYF
TGTGCCAGCAGGTCCCCGGGGGTCTTTTCAGATACGCAGTATTTT
>TRBJ2-7|NA|NA|TRBV6-1
CASSVGRGAQIPYEQYF
TGTGCCAGCAGTGTGGGCCGGGGGGCCCAGATCCCCTACGAGCAGTACTTC
>TRBJ2-2|NA|TRBD2|TRBV28
CASSRGLAGGQGVPNTGELFF
TGTGCCAGCAGTCGTGGACTAGCGGGGGGCCAGGGGGTCCCGAACACCGGGGAGCTGTTTTTT
>TRBJ2-5|NA|TRBD2|TRBV18
CASSHHISGGAKDQETQYF
TGTGCCAGCTCACACCACATTAGCGGGGGGGCCAAGGACCAAGAGACCCAGTACTTC
>TRBJ1-5|NA|NA|TRBV2
CASSEGGRGGNQPQHF
TGTGCCAGCAGTGAAGGAGGGCGGGGGGGGAATCAGCCCCAGCATTTT
>TRBJ2-5|NA|NA|TRBV5-4
CASSLGTMETQYF
TGTGCCAGCAGCTTGGGGACTATGGAGACCCAGTACTTC
>TRBJ2-3|NA|NA|TRBV7-3
CASSSEPNPTDTQYF
TGTGCCAGCAGCTCCGAGCCCAATCCTACAGATACGCAGTATTTT
>TRBJ1-1|NA|NA|TRBV5-1
CASSLESGLRTEAFF
TGCGCCAGCAGCTTGGAGTCGGGTCTGAGGACTGAAGCTTTCTTT
>TRBJ2-3|NA|TRBD2|TRBV15
CATSRGLAGAKPITQYF
TGTGCCACCAGCAGAGGGCTAGCGGGGGCAAAACCTATAACGCAGTATTTT
>TRBJ1-2|NA|NA|TRBV11-2
CASSPKLLPTF
TGTGCCAGCAGCCCGAAGCTTCTTCCTACCTTC
>TRBJ2-3|NA|TRBD1|TRBV27
CASSLFARGPPDTQYF
TGTGCCAGCAGTTTATTCGCCAGGGGGCCCCCAGATACGCAGTATTTT
>TRBJ1-1|NA|TRBD1|TRBV7-8
CASSATTGTNTEAFF
TGTGCCAGCAGCGCGACGACAGGGACGAACACTGAAGCTTTCTTT
>TRBJ1-1|NA|NA|TRBV7-9
CASSLVAGLGEAFF
TGTGCCAGCAGCTTAGTGGCAGGGCTTGGGGAAGCTTTCTTT
>TRBJ2-5|NA|NA|TRBV11-2
CASSLGTKETQYF
TGTGCCAGCAGCTTAGGAACAAAAGAGACCCAGTACTTC
>TRBJ1-2|NA|NA|TRBV5-6
CASSFQGIGYGYTF
TGTGCCAGCAGCTTCCAGGGTATCGGCTATGGCTACACCTTC
>TRBJ2-3|NA|TRBD1|TRBV10-3
CAISDPGLRGDTQYF
TGTGCCATCAGTGACCCGGGCCTCAGGGGGGATACGCAGTATTTT
>TRBJ2-7|NA|TRBD1|TRBV5-1
CASSIQGAGEQYF
TGCGCCAGCAGTATTCAGGGGGCTGGCGAGCAGTACTTC
>TRBJ2-5|NA|TRBD2|TRBV9
CASSVEGSGGQETQYF
TGTGCCAGCAGCGTAGAGGGTAGCGGGGGACAAGAGACCCAGTACTTC
>TRBJ2-7|few|NA|TRBV28
CASSPPLSYEQYF
TGTGCCAGCAGTCCCCCTTTATCCTACGAGCAGTACTTC
>TRBJ1-2|NA|NA|TRBV4-3
CASSQDWAENYVGYTF
TGCGCCAGCAGCCAAGACTGGGCAGAGAATTACGTGGGCTACACCTTC
>TRBJ2-5|once|NA|TRBV25-1
CASSSTTSSGRQYF
TGTGCCAGCAGCTCTACTACGAGCTCCGGTCGGCAGTACTTC
>TRBJ2-5|few|TRBD1|TRBV30
CAWSDRGQETQYF
TGTGCCTGGAGTGACAGGGGCCAAGAGACCCAGTACTTC
>TRBJ1-5|once|NA|TRBV19
CASSRGHSYSNQPQHF
TGTGCCAGTAGTAGAGGACACTCCTATAGCAATCAGCCCCAGCATTTT
>TRBJ2-1|NA|NA|TRBV10-2
CASRRTKGVASYNEQFF
TGCGCCAGCAGGAGGACCAAGGGAGTAGCCTCCTACAATGAGCAGTTCTTC
>TRBJ2-7|NA|NA|TRBV30
CAWSASRQQSSYEQYF
TGTGCCTGGAGTGCCTCGAGGCAGCAGAGCTCCTACGAGCAGTACTTC